This T cell receptor beta chain was obtained from a study of shared clonotypes between healthy human individuals. Comment on this clone: Its antigen is still unknown.

Germline V CDR1 and CDR2: SGHNT, YYREEE (reference sequence). This CDR3 comprises 15 residues. V lost 6 bases and J 0 bases, leaving 15 bases between the germline ends. At a deep level, the assay was run. Sequenced by immunoSEQ multiplex PCR; TCRdb stores in-frame clones only, minus some. The sample records 1.4 million or so clones, 97% to 99% being singletons. Study observations and caveats: Richness estimates generally favored naive over memory subsets. Clonotype sharing levels among donors were expected to vary with sequencing depth.

Input material: naive CD4+ T cells sorted from blood. As to subset: CD45RA+ positively selected. The sequence was collected from a man aged 25-45 years in good health. J is TRBJ1-1 and V is TRBV5-4; D not resolved. The CDR3 sequence: CASTTARRLNTEAFF. The CDR3 region has the DNA TGTGCCAGCACCACAGCTCGCAGGCTGAACACTGAAGCTTTCTTT. The variable domain in full, with the rest retrieved from reference TRBV5-4 and TRBJ1-1, is ETGVTQSPTHLIKTRGQQVTLRCSSQSGHNTVSWYQQALGQGPQFIFQYYREEENGRGNFPPRFSGLQFPNYSSELNVNALELDDSALYLCASTTARRLNTEAFFGQGTRLTVV.